Following are 15 T cell receptor beta chains from one sample sequenced in a study of blood T cell repertoires in COVID-19. Libraries were prepared by immunoSEQ multiplex PCR; TCRdb keeps only in-frame clonotypes and omits some of them. The table lists about 130,000 clones, approximately 82% of them singletons. The sequencing sample was made of peripheral blood. The source of these receptors is a man aged 35 to 55 with active or convalescent COVID-19.

The chain links TRBV6-5 to TRBJ1-1, with D uncertain. CDR1 is MNHEY, CDR2 SVGAGI, per germline. The CDR3 spans 14 residues. Trimming removed 7 bases from V and 5 bases from J, with 17 bases in between. The CDR3 DNA reads TGTGCCAGCAAATCAGCCGGGGATGTAACTGAAGCTTTCTTT. It yields the protein CASKSAGDVTEAFF.

This rearrangement joins TRBV27 to TRBJ1-3; D perhaps matches TRBD1 (5 bases). Germline CDR1 MNHEY, CDR2 SMNVEV (reference sequence). Trimming removed 2 bases at V and 1 base at J, with 6 bases between. The CDR3 contains 14 residues. CDR3 coding DNA: TGTGCCAGCAGTTTAGGGGGGTCTGGAAACACCATATATTTT. It codes for CASSLGGSGNTIYF.

This chain connects TRBV10-1 to TRBJ2-3; a possible D gene is TRBD1 (6 bases). The CDR3 runs 13 residues. V gave up 7 bases and J gave up 2 bases, with 10 bases separating them. CDR1 WNHNN and CDR2 SYGVQD come from the germline V gene (reference sequence). CDR3 nucleotides: TGCGCCAGCAAACAGGGCCCCACAGATACGCAGTATTTT. Amino acids: CASKQGPTDTQYF.

The V gene is TRBV28, the J gene TRBJ1-5; D remains ambiguous. This CDR3 is 14 amino acids long. CDR1 MDHEN and CDR2 SYDVKM come from the germline V gene. Trimming removed 2 bases from V and 4 bases from J, with 9 bases in between. CDR3 bases: TGTGCCAGCAGTTTAGGGCAGTGGAATCAGCCCCAGCATTTT. Translation: CASSLGQWNQPQHF.

This chain joins TRBV2 and TRBJ1-2, with no clear D. Trimming took 8 bases from V and 4 from J, leaving 17 bases between them. The CDR3 length is 14 residues. From germline, CDR1 is SNHLY and CDR2 FYNNEI. The CDR3 sequence is CASLGEAGTYGYTF. The CDR3 nucleotides are TGTGCCAGCCTCGGGGAGGCAGGAACCTATGGCTACACCTTC.

In DNA form, the CDR3 reads TGTGCCAGCAGCTTCTGGACAGGGGATTATCAGCCCCAGCATTTT. Its protein is CASSFWTGDYQPQHF. J is TRBJ1-5 and V is TRBV5-6; 9 nucleotides agree with TRBD1. The CDR3 runs 15 residues. V shed 2 bases and J 5 bases; nucleotides not matched to a gene: 5. Germline CDR1 and CDR2: SGHDT and YYEEEE.

This chain uses TRBV18 with TRBJ2-2, with D perhaps matching TRBD1 (6 bases). CDR3 length equals 16 residues. Germline-derived CDR1 and CDR2 are KGHSH and LQKENI. V lost 1 base and J 3 bases, leaving 12 bases between the germline ends. In DNA, the CDR3 is TGTGCCAGCTCACCACGAAACAGGGCGGACACCGGGGAGCTGTTTTTT. The encoded protein is CASSPRNRADTGELFF.

The chain is built from TRBV7-6 and TRBJ2-3, with 8 bases lining up with TRBD1. J was trimmed by 1 base and V by 5 bases; bases with no gene match: 8. The CDR3 is 16 residues long. Germline V CDR1 and CDR2: SGHVS, FNYEAQ. CDR3 coding DNA: TGTGCCAGCAGCCGCCCGACAGGGGCTGGCACAGATACGCAGTATTTT. Protein sequence: CASSRPTGAGTDTQYF.

The rearrangement joins TRBV11-3 to TRBJ1-3, with unresolved D. CDR1 and CDR2 (germline): SGHNT, YENEEA. The CDR3 is 15 amino acids. V lost 0 bases, J lost 2 bases, and 8 bases lay in between. The chain's CDR3 is CASSLESGAGNTIYF. Written as DNA, the CDR3 is TGTGCCAGCAGCTTAGAGTCCGGGGCTGGAAACACCATATATTTT.

V is TRBV2 and J is TRBJ1-6; possibly TRBD1 for D (6 bases). Per germline, CDR1 SNHLY and CDR2 FYNNEI. Trimming pared 6 bases from V and 7 bases from J, leaving 10 bases between. The CDR3 runs to 13 residues. DNA for the CDR3: TGTGCCAGCAGCGAGGACAGAAATTCACCCCTCCACTTT. Encoded protein: CASSEDRNSPLHF.

This sequence joins TRBV6-5 and TRBJ1-1; TRBD1 agrees at 9 bases. V was pared by 6 bases and J by 6 bases, with 5 bases of the junction left unmatched. CDR3 size: 13 residues. Germline V CDR1 and CDR2: MNHEY, SVGAGI. CDR3 region: CASSVGQGSEAFF. CDR3 sequence (DNA): TGTGCCAGCAGCGTGGGACAGGGCTCTGAAGCTTTCTTT.

The chain recombines TRBV4-1 with TRBJ1-3; D is possibly TRBD1 (5 bases). Germline CDR1 is MGHRA and CDR2 is YSYEKL. The V and J ends lost 4 bases and 0 bases respectively, with 19 bases between them. This CDR3 has 18 amino acids. The CDR3 nucleotides read TGCGCCAGCAGCCTAGAAGTCGTCAGGGCCTACTCTGGAAACACCATATATTTT. Protein: CASSLEVVRAYSGNTIYF.

V gene TRBV6-4 combines with J gene TRBJ2-6, with 8 positions matching TRBD1. The CDR3 loop spans 17 amino acids. The germline V gene has CDR1 MRHNA and CDR2 SNTAGT. The V gene end was trimmed by 1 base and the J gene end by 0 bases; junction bases not matched to a gene: 2. CDR3 sequence: CASSDWTGHSGANVLTF. The DNA of the CDR3 is TGTGCCAGCAGTGACTGGACAGGGCACTCTGGGGCCAACGTCCTGACTTTC.

V is TRBV10-3 and J is TRBJ2-7, with TRBD1 matching 9 bases. The germline gives CDR1 ENHRY, CDR2 SYGVKD. The CDR3 is 14 residues long. Losses at the gene ends were 8 bases for V and 1 base for J; bases not matched to a gene: 6. CDR3 protein: CAISTGGNSYEQYF. As DNA, the CDR3 is TGTGCCATCTCTACAGGGGGCAATTCCTACGAGCAGTACTTC.

The rearrangement uses TRBV7-2 and TRBJ1-3; possibly TRBD1 for D (6 bases). CDR1 SGHTA and CDR2 FQGNSA come from the germline V gene. V was cut by 3 bases and J by 4 bases, with 10 bases left in between. The CDR3 sequence is 14 residues long. This chain's CDR3 is CASSFTGKGNTIYF. The CDR3 nucleotides are TGTGCCAGCAGCTTCACAGGGAAAGGAAACACCATATATTTT. Full variable domain (rest looked up from reference TRBV7-2 and TRBJ1-3): GAGVSQSPSNKVTEKGKDVELRCDPISGHTALYWYRQSLGQGLEFLIYFQGNSAPDKSGLPSDRFSAERTGGSVSTLTIQRTQQEDSAVYLCASSFTGKGNTIYFGEGSWLTVV.